The 4 T cell receptor beta chains in this list originate from one sample, sequenced in a study of blood T cell repertoires in COVID-19. Clones were sequenced by immunoSEQ multiplex PCR, and TCRdb holds only the in-frame ones, with some missing. The sample includes about 250,000 clones, around nine tenths of them seen just once. The sequencing input was peripheral blood. The receptors shown here come from a man aged 18-30 years with active or convalescent COVID-19.

J is TRBJ2-2 and V is TRBV3-1 (or the pseudogene TRBV3-2); perhaps TRBD1 as D (6 bases). Germline lookup yields CDR1 LGHDT and CDR2 YNNKEL (reference sequence). The CDR3 is made up of 15 amino acids. The ends were cut back, 5 bases at V and 3 bases at J, with 13 bases in the middle. The CDR3 DNA follows: TGTGCCAGCAGCTTACCGGGACACGACACCGGGGAGCTGTTTTTT. Encoded protein: CASSLPGHDTGELFF.

The CDR3 spells CSTTRREGATDTQYF. DNA of the CDR3: TGCAGCACAACTAGACGGGAGGGAGCCACAGATACGCAGTATTTT. This rearrangement joins TRBV29-1 to TRBJ2-3; 8 bases map to TRBD2. The ends lost 8 bases at V and 2 bases at J; junction bases unmatched: 12. The V gene's germline CDR1 is SQVTM and CDR2 ANQGSEA. There are 15 residues in the CDR3.

This clone was picked up a small number of times. Here the CDR3 reads CASSFPSGELFF. The CDR3 region has the DNA TGTGCCAGCAGTTTTCCGAGCGGGGAGCTGTTTTTT. This chain links TRBV27 with TRBJ2-2, with D uncertain. The V end lost 3 bases, the J end lost 7 bases, and 6 bases lay between the germline ends. There are 12 residues in the CDR3. Germline-derived CDR1 and CDR2 are MNHEY and SMNVEV (reference sequence).

This clone was recorded many times. The chain is built from TRBV11-2 and TRBJ1-1, with 7 bases fitting TRBD1. V shed 4 bases and J 3 bases; nucleotides not matched to a gene: 11. This CDR3 spans 16 amino acids. Germline V gene lookup returns CDR1 SGHAT and CDR2 FQNNGV. CDR3 sequence (DNA): TGTGCCAGCAGCTACAGGGGCTTCCCCGAACACACTGAAGCTTTCTTT. Its translation is CASSYRGFPEHTEAFF.